The 32 T cell receptor beta chains below come from one sample, sequenced in a study of regulatory T cells in long-lasting Graves disease. Time point noted: newly diagnosed GD, antithyroid drugs for less than 3 months. Following extraction of RNA from PBMCs, that RNA was used to make the TCR library. Building the TCR beta libraries relied on iRepertoire HTBI primers, and CDR3 regions underwent Arm-PCR. TCRdb reprocessed the multiplex PCR reads with MiXCR, giving one entry per CDR3 protein. The sample contains roughly 500,000 distinct CDR3 sequences, less than 15% of which appear only once. Separately, the same data were catalogued under a study of T cells in Graves' hyperthyroidism and ophthalmopathy.

Here the sequenced sample was peripheral blood mononuclear cells (PBMCs), taken at new diagnosis, from a patient treated with antithyroid drugs. All receptors derive from a woman aged 45-60 years with Graves disease.

This clonotype was seen at least ten times. The chain is built from TRBV27 and TRBJ1-1, with TRBD1 as a possible D gene (5 bases). The V gene lost 2 bases and the J gene lost 1 base, with 11 bases spanning the gap. CDR3 length: 15 amino acids. Germline V gene lookup returns CDR1 MNHEY and CDR2 SMNVEV (reference sequence). CDR3 amino acids: CASSLSTTANTEAFF. Here the CDR3 DNA reads TGTGCCAGCAGTTTAAGTACGACAGCGAACACTGAAGCTTTCTTT.

This clonotype was counted many times. The chain's CDR3 is CSVETERSYEQYF. As DNA, the CDR3 is TGCAGCGTTGAGACAGAAAGATCCTACGAGCAGTACTTC. The chain carries TRBV29-1 and TRBJ2-7; weak D call: TRBD1 (5 bases). The V gene's germline CDR1 is SQVTM and CDR2 ANQGSEA. The CDR3 loop spans 13 amino acids. V lost 3 bases to trimming and J lost 1 base, with 10 bases between them.

In its sample, this clonotype was seen a few times. With a much larger clone just one base away, this may be a read error. This rearrangement joins TRBV7-3 to TRBJ2-3; 11 bases map to TRBD2. This CDR3 spans 14 amino acids. The junction had 5 bases not matched to a gene; V was cut back by 4 bases and J by 8 bases. Looked up from germline, CDR1 is SGHTA and CDR2 is FQGTGA. CDR3 in amino acids: CASSSTSGVSTQYF. CDR3 bases: TGTGCCAGCAGCTCGACTAGCGGGGTGAGTACGCAGTATTTT.

This chain connects TRBV9 to TRBJ2-2; D is unclear. Deletions cut 0 bases from V and 5 bases from J, with 5 bases between. The CDR3 length is 13 residues. CDR1 SGDLS and CDR2 YYNGEE come from the germline V gene. The CDR3 DNA reads TGTGCCAGCAGCGTAGGGCAAACCGGGGAGCTGTTTTTT. Translating it yields CASSVGQTGELFF.

Ten or more counts support this clonotype. The V and J genes are TRBV20-1 and TRBJ1-1; D is unresolved. Trimming left V 6 bases short and J 2 bases short, with 16 bases between. Germline values: CDR1 DFQATT, CDR2 SNEGSKA (reference sequence). The CDR3 covers 14 residues. CDR3 nucleotides: TGCAGTGCAACCCGACGGAGCGATAACACTGAAGCTTTCTTT. Residues: CSATRRSDNTEAFF.

The rearrangement uses TRBV28 and TRBJ2-1; 9 bases match TRBD2. The CDR3 loop spans 18 amino acids. V trimming: 4 bases; J trimming: 6 bases; junction bases outside the gene matches: 16. CDR1 and CDR2 from the germline V gene are MDHEN and SYDVKM. The DNA of the CDR3 is TGTGCCAGCAGTTCTGGGGGACCGCGGGGCGGGAGGGTCAATGAGCAGTTCTTC. Translated: CASSSGGPRGGRVNEQFF.

This clonotype was picked up a small number of times. The genes are TRBV7-9 and TRBJ2-7, with D uncertain. The CDR3 is made up of 13 amino acids. Looked up from germline, CDR1 is SEHNR and CDR2 is FQNEAQ (reference sequence). With 4 bases removed from V and 6 bases from J, the gap between germline ends came to 13 bases. The CDR3 nucleotides are TGTGCCAGCAGCTACAAAAACTCTGGCGAGCAGTACTTC. Its protein is CASSYKNSGEQYF.

The rearrangement links TRBV30 to TRBJ2-7, with TRBD2 matching 11 bases. CDR1 GTSNPN and CDR2 SVGIG come from the germline V gene (reference sequence). The CDR3 runs 15 residues. The J segment lost 0 bases and the V segment lost 1 base, leaving 2 bases of the junction unmatched. CDR3 nucleotides: TGTGCCTGGAGTGGAGGACTAGCGGGCTCCTACGAGCAGTACTTC. It codes for CAWSGGLAGSYEQYF.

The chain joins TRBV5-4 to TRBJ1-1; D is uncertain. Germline CDR1 SGHNT, CDR2 YYREEE (reference sequence). V lost 0 bases, J lost 5 bases, and 17 bases lay in between. This CDR3 is 16 amino acids long. The CDR3 protein is CASSLGIQLSGTEAFF. CDR3 DNA sequence: TGTGCCAGCAGCTTGGGAATACAGTTGTCGGGTACTGAAGCTTTCTTT. Full variable domain (rest looked up from reference TRBV5-4 and TRBJ1-1): ETGVTQSPTHLIKTRGQQVTLRCSSQSGHNTVSWYQQALGQGPQFIFQYYREEENGRGNFPPRFSGLQFPNYSSELNVNALELDDSALYLCASSLGIQLSGTEAFFGQGTRLTVV.

The genes are TRBV27 and TRBJ2-1; the D is unclear. Germline values: CDR1 MNHEY, CDR2 SMNVEV (reference sequence). V lost 3 bases to trimming and J lost 2 bases, with 8 bases between them. This CDR3 is built from 14 residues. The CDR3 region is CASSLGSAYNEQFF. The CDR3 DNA follows: TGTGCCAGCAGTTTGGGATCAGCCTACAATGAGCAGTTCTTC.

This clonotype was counted many times. The chain employs TRBV27 and TRBJ2-1; 9 nucleotides align to TRBD2. The CDR3 contains 15 residues. V shed 6 bases and J 3 bases; nucleotides not matched to a gene: 6. Germline V gene lookup returns CDR1 MNHEY and CDR2 SMNVEV (reference sequence). The CDR3 sequence is CASRLNSGSYNEQFF. In DNA form, the CDR3 reads TGTGCCAGCAGACTAAATAGCGGGAGCTACAATGAGCAGTTCTTC.

Ten or more counts support this clonotype. V usage is TRBV5-5 and J usage is TRBJ2-7, with D possibly called TRBD1 or TRBD2 (5 bases each). Trimming left V 4 bases short and J 4 bases short, with 18 bases between. The germline CDR1 and CDR2 sequences are SGHKS and YYEKEE (reference sequence). The CDR3 covers 15 residues. CDR3 sequence reads: CASSPGTVNPYEQYF. CDR3 DNA: TGTGCCAGCAGCCCAGGGACGGTTAACCCATACGAGCAGTACTTC.

This clonotype was counted many times. The V and J genes are TRBV12-3 or TRBV12-4 and TRBJ1-1; D may be TRBD1 (6 bases). This CDR3 contains 15 residues. V was pared by 5 bases and J by 1 base, with 14 bases between. The CDR3, as DNA: TGTGCCAGCAGTAAACCGACAGGCGGGAACACTGAAGCTTTCTTT. This sequence encodes CASSKPTGGNTEAFF.

A remark on this clonotype: A much larger clone differs by one base, so this may be a read error. A read error is likely, as this CDR3 ends without the conserved phenylalanine or tryptophan. The genes are TRBV28 and TRBJ2-1, with 7 bases matching TRBD2. Germline CDR1 MDHEN, CDR2 SYDVKM. The CDR3 has 11 residues. J was trimmed by 9 bases and V by 8 bases; bases with no gene match: 4. In nucleotides, the CDR3 is TGTGCCAGCGGAGCGGGACTTGAGCAGTTCCTC. As protein: CASGAGLEQFL.

This sequence joins TRBV29-1 and TRBJ2-7; 12 bases match TRBD2. The germline CDR1 and CDR2 sequences are SQVTM and ANQGSEA. There are 15 residues in the CDR3. J was trimmed by 2 bases and V by 2 bases; bases with no gene match: 4. CDR3 sequence: CSVETSSGRAYEQYF. The CDR3 region has the DNA TGCAGCGTTGAAACGTCTAGCGGGAGGGCCTACGAGCAGTACTTC.

Comment on this clonotype: This could be a read error, since a much larger clone is one nucleotide away. CDR3 residues: CASSPDRGRAGKLFF. Written as DNA, the CDR3 is TGTGCCAGCAGCCCTGACAGGGGTCGAGCCGGAAAACTGTTTTTT. This chain uses TRBV7-9 with TRBJ1-4; 8 positions match TRBD1. V shed 5 bases, J shed 10 bases, and the junction held 12 bases outside the gene matches. The CDR3 extends over 15 amino acids. The V gene's germline CDR1 is SEHNR and CDR2 FQNEAQ (reference sequence).

This clonotype was seen ten or more times. The rearrangement links TRBV6-1 to TRBJ2-3; D is undetermined. The CDR3 is 14 amino acids. Germline CDR1 MNHNS, CDR2 SASEGT. The V and J ends lost 6 bases and 1 base respectively, with 11 bases between them. The CDR3 loop is CASSRDRRTDTQYF. In nucleotides, the CDR3 is TGTGCCAGCAGCCGAGACCGACGCACAGATACGCAGTATTTT.

This clonotype was found many times. The rearrangement uses TRBV7-2 and TRBJ2-7, with no clear D. CDR3 length: 14 amino acids. CDR1 SGHTA and CDR2 FQGNSA come from the germline V gene. V shed 1 base and J shed 0 bases, with 7 bases lying between them. The CDR3 region has the DNA TGTGCCAGCAGCTTAGGTGGATACTCCTACGAGCAGTACTTC. This gives the protein CASSLGGYSYEQYF.

This clonotype was counted many times. The V and J genes are TRBV5-6 and TRBJ2-1, with no clear D. V dropped 3 bases and J dropped 6 bases, with 16 bases sitting between them. CDR1 is SGHDT, CDR2 YYEEEE, per germline. The CDR3 is made up of 15 amino acids. The CDR3 loop reads CASSWPPTELNEQFF. CDR3 nucleotide sequence: TGTGCCAGCAGCTGGCCCCCAACTGAGCTCAATGAGCAGTTCTTC.

This clonotype was observed many times. The CDR3 sequence is CASSSTTPGQGYEQYF. In DNA form, the CDR3 reads TGTGCCAGCAGTTCGACAACCCCGGGACAGGGTTACGAGCAGTACTTC. The genes are TRBV28 and TRBJ2-7; 9 bases fit TRBD1. V dropped 4 bases and J dropped 4; count of bases not matched to a gene: 11. In germline, CDR1 is MDHEN, CDR2 SYDVKM. CDR3 length: 16 amino acids.

This clonotype was picked up many times. This chain connects TRBV27 to TRBJ2-7; 9 nucleotides agree with TRBD1. V lost 8 bases to trimming and J lost 4 bases; unmatched junction nucleotides: 6. Germline loops: CDR1 MNHEY, CDR2 SMNVEV (reference sequence). The CDR3 runs 13 residues. CDR3 in amino acids: CASRGQGVYEQYF. In DNA, the CDR3 is TGTGCCAGCCGGGGACAGGGAGTATACGAGCAGTACTTC.

This clonotype was seen repeatedly, ten times or more. This chain uses TRBV27 with TRBJ2-1, with 9 bases fitting TRBD1. Trimming at V came to 2 bases and at J to 2 bases, leaving 13 bases not matched to a gene. The germline V gene has CDR1 MNHEY and CDR2 SMNVEV (reference sequence). The CDR3 covers 19 residues. In nucleotides, the CDR3 is TGTGCCAGCAGTTTAAAGTGGCGGGTTAGGGACAGGGCCTACAATGAGCAGTTCTTC. Protein sequence: CASSLKWRVRDRAYNEQFF.

This clonotype was detected ten times or more. This chain links TRBV4-1 with TRBJ2-1; D unclear. Trimming stripped 0 bases from V and 9 bases from J, with 6 bases between. Per the germline V gene, CDR1 is MGHRA and CDR2 is YSYEKL. The CDR3 spans 12 residues. This chain's CDR3 is CASSQDTGEQFF. In DNA form, the CDR3 reads TGCGCCAGCAGCCAAGATACGGGTGAGCAGTTCTTC.

Remarks on this clonotype: Being one base from a much bigger clone, this may be a read error. The CDR3 sequence: CASSYSSSGHWQPQHF. CDR3 DNA: TGTGCCAGCAGTTACTCGAGCTCAGGGCACTGGCAGCCCCAGCATTTT. The gene calls are TRBV6-5 and TRBJ1-5, with D maybe TRBD1 (5 bases). Germline CDR1 is MNHEY and CDR2 is SVGAGI. Trimming took 0 bases from V and 7 from J, leaving 16 bases between them. The CDR3 spans 16 residues.

The chain joins TRBV11-2 to TRBJ2-1; 10 positions match TRBD2. Trimming cost V 1 base and J 0 bases; bases outside gene matches: 6. Germline assignment: CDR1 SGHAT and CDR2 FQNNGV. The CDR3 runs 18 residues. The DNA of the CDR3 is TGTGCCAGCAGCTTAGTGCCAATAGCGGGAGGCTCCTACAATGAGCAGTTCTTC. Translated: CASSLVPIAGGSYNEQFF.

This clonotype came up many times. The rearrangement joins TRBV5-1 to TRBJ2-7, with 7 bases aligning to TRBD1. Germline loops: CDR1 SGHRS, CDR2 YFSETQ. V lost 4 bases and J lost 3; bases outside the gene matches: 10. The CDR3 has 15 amino acids. The CDR3, as DNA: TGCGCCAGCAGCAGGGCCGGGACAGCGATCTACGAGCAGTACTTC. Translation gives CASSRAGTAIYEQYF.

This clonotype has just a few counts. The V call is TRBV4-2, the J call TRBJ2-3, with 8 bases that match TRBD2. Per the germline V gene, CDR1 is LGHNA and CDR2 is YNFKEQ. This CDR3 comprises 17 residues. V trimming: 0 bases; J trimming: 1 base; junction bases outside the gene matches: 6. CDR3 DNA sequence: TGTGCCAGCAGCCAAGAAGGCGGGAGGTCCGGCACAGATACGCAGTATTTT. It codes for CASSQEGGRSGTDTQYF.

This clonotype has just a few counts. The chain recombines TRBV3-1 with TRBJ1-2; D call uncertain. The length of the CDR3 is 15 residues. Trimming removed 0 bases from V and 2 bases from J, with 10 bases in between. Germline-derived CDR1 and CDR2 are LGHDT and YNNKEL (reference sequence). The CDR3 sequence is CASSQDGVWNYGYTF. As DNA, the CDR3 is TGTGCCAGCAGCCAAGATGGGGTTTGGAACTATGGCTACACCTTC.

This clonotype appeared a single time. Given a much more abundant clone one base away, this may be a read error. This sequence joins TRBV5-1 and TRBJ2-3; 9 positions match TRBD2. J was trimmed by 5 bases and V by 4 bases; bases with no gene match: 17. CDR1 is SGHRS, CDR2 YFSETQ, per germline. CDR3 length: 18 residues. The CDR3 DNA is TGCGCCAGCAGCCCCCGCCTTTTAAGCGGGGGGTGGCAAGATACGCAGTATTTT. Its translation is CASSPRLLSGGWQDTQYF.

This clonotype was counted only a few times. V is TRBV7-3 and J is TRBJ1-2, with 9 bases fitting TRBD1. Trimming cost V 5 bases and J 6 bases; bases outside gene matches: 7. The V gene's germline CDR1 is SGHTA and CDR2 FQGTGA. This CDR3 comprises 14 residues. In DNA, the CDR3 is TGTGCCAGCAGCCCTGGGACAGGGCGGAATGGCTACACCTTC. Translating gives CASSPGTGRNGYTF. The variable domain in full, with the rest retrieved from reference TRBV7-3 and TRBJ1-2, is GAGVSQTPSNKVTEKGKYVELRCDPISGHTALYWYRQSLGQGPEFLIYFQGTGAADDSGLPNDRFFAVRPEGSVSTLKIQRTERGDSAVYLCASSPGTGRNGYTFGSGTRLTVV.

Many counts were recorded for this clonotype. The chain links TRBV7-6 to TRBJ2-7, with unresolved D. The CDR3 length is 15 residues. Germline-derived CDR1 and CDR2 are SGHVS and FNYEAQ. The germline V and J ends were trimmed by 0 bases and 4 bases, with 13 bases remaining between them. Written as DNA, the CDR3 is TGTGCCAGCAGCTTAGCGCAGGAATCGGATTACGAGCAGTACTTC. It yields the protein CASSLAQESDYEQYF.

This clonotype was seen a handful of times. The chain recombines TRBV5-4 with TRBJ2-7; possibly TRBD2 for D (6 bases). The CDR3 is 14 amino acids. From germline, CDR1 is SGHNT and CDR2 YYREEE (reference sequence). Trimming took 4 bases from V and 7 from J, leaving 18 bases between them. This chain's CDR3 is CASSRETTSPEQYF. DNA for the CDR3: TGTGCCAGCAGCCGGGAGACAACTAGCCCAGAGCAGTACTTC.